A selection of T cell receptor beta chains follows, all from one sample in a study of T cells after yellow fever vaccination. TCRdb re-called the 5' RACE reads through MiXCR, storing one row per CDR3 protein. Seen here are about 360,000 distinct CDR3 sequences, 6.2% observed once, and the top ten hold 15%. Here the sequenced sample was PBMCs, taken 5 days after the yellow fever booster vaccination. These receptors came from a man aged 25 to 40 who received the YFV17D yellow fever vaccine. CDR3s include the opening cysteine and the closing phenylalanine or tryptophan. Fields, in order: clone size, V gene, J gene, D gene, CDR3 length, CDR3 DNA, CDR3 protein. A D gene is named only where the DNA matches it firmly. Clone size, where shown, is once, few, many, or a class for clones that have expanded.

clone size: many; V gene: TRBV19; J gene: TRBJ2-7; D gene: TRBD2; CDR3 length: 16; CDR3 DNA: TGTGCCAGTAGTACGGGTAGCGGGAGTCTAATGGGAGAGCAGTACTTC; CDR3 protein: CASSTGSGSLMGEQYF
clone size: NA; V gene: TRBV4-3; J gene: TRBJ1-1; D gene: NA; CDR3 length: 14; CDR3 DNA: TGCGCCAGCAGCCAAGAAAGGAGGAACACTGAAGCTTTCTTT; CDR3 protein: CASSQERRNTEAFF
clone size: many; V gene: TRBV7-2; J gene: TRBJ1-5; D gene: NA; CDR3 length: 14; CDR3 DNA: TGTGCCAGCAGCCAGGACAGAGACAATCAGCCCCAGCATTTT; CDR3 protein: CASSQDRDNQPQHF
clone size: many; V gene: TRBV12-3/TRBV12-4; J gene: TRBJ2-3; D gene: NA; CDR3 length: 15; CDR3 DNA: TGTGCCAGCAGTTTAGGTGTAGGGGTCACAGATACGCAGTATTTT; CDR3 protein: CASSLGVGVTDTQYF
clone size: NA; V gene: TRBV19; J gene: TRBJ2-1; D gene: TRBD1; CDR3 length: 14; CDR3 DNA: TGTGCCAGTAGGGGACAGGCCTCCTACAATGAGCAGTTCTTC; CDR3 protein: CASRGQASYNEQFF
clone size: NA; V gene: TRBV5-4; J gene: TRBJ2-2; D gene: NA; CDR3 length: 15; CDR3 DNA: TGTGCCAGCAGCTTCAATTTGGACTACACCGGGGAGCTGTTTTTT; CDR3 protein: CASSFNLDYTGELFF
clone size: few; V gene: TRBV5-1; J gene: TRBJ2-5; D gene: NA; CDR3 length: 14; CDR3 DNA: TGCGCCAGCGGTCCGACTGGTTTCCAAGAGACCCAGTACTTC; CDR3 protein: CASGPTGFQETQYF
clone size: many; V gene: TRBV20-1; J gene: TRBJ2-3; D gene: NA; CDR3 length: 14; CDR3 DNA: TGCAGTGCTGGCGAGTTAGTTCCCACAGATACGCAGTATTTT; CDR3 protein: CSAGELVPTDTQYF
clone size: many; V gene: TRBV18; J gene: TRBJ2-3; D gene: NA; CDR3 length: 14; CDR3 DNA: TGTGCCAGCTCACCACCGGAAGGGTCGAATACGCAGTATTTT; CDR3 protein: CASSPPEGSNTQYF
clone size: NA; V gene: TRBV5-1; J gene: TRBJ1-2; D gene: NA; CDR3 length: 19; CDR3 DNA: TGCGCCAGCAGCTTGGACGGACAGACTATTACGATGAACAACTATGGCTACACCTTC; CDR3 protein: CASSLDGQTITMNNYGYTF
clone size: NA; V gene: TRBV7-9; J gene: TRBJ2-2; D gene: TRBD1; CDR3 length: 16; CDR3 DNA: TGTGCCAGCAGCTCCTCCGACAGGGGGATAGGCGGGGAGCTGTTTTTT; CDR3 protein: CASSSSDRGIGGELFF
clone size: NA; V gene: TRBV5-4; J gene: TRBJ2-7; D gene: TRBD2; CDR3 length: 17; CDR3 DNA: TGTGCCAGCAGCTCGAGGCGCGGGACTAGCGGATACTACGAGCAGTACTTC; CDR3 protein: CASSSRRGTSGYYEQYF
clone size: many; V gene: TRBV29-1; J gene: TRBJ2-7; D gene: NA; CDR3 length: 12; CDR3 DNA: TGCAGCGTTGCCACAGGAGCCTACGAGCAGTACTTC; CDR3 protein: CSVATGAYEQYF
clone size: few; V gene: TRBV20-1; J gene: TRBJ1-2; D gene: NA; CDR3 length: 13; CDR3 DNA: TGCAGTGCTAACAACGGGCCTAAAGGTGGCTACACCTTC; CDR3 protein: CSANNGPKGGYTF
clone size: many; V gene: TRBV20-1; J gene: TRBJ2-7; D gene: TRBD1; CDR3 length: 15; CDR3 DNA: TGCAGTGCTAGAGAACTCGGACAGGCGACTGGCGAGCAGTACTTC; CDR3 protein: CSARELGQATGEQYF
clone size: few; V gene: TRBV5-1; J gene: TRBJ2-3; D gene: NA; CDR3 length: 16; CDR3 DNA: TGCGCCAGCAGGTCGAGTTTCGGTGTCGATATAGATACGCAGTATTTT; CDR3 protein: CASRSSFGVDIDTQYF
clone size: many; V gene: TRBV7-2; J gene: TRBJ2-7; D gene: TRBD2; CDR3 length: 15; CDR3 DNA: TGTGCCAGCAGCTATTCTAGCGGGAGGGTCTACGAGCAGTACTTC; CDR3 protein: CASSYSSGRVYEQYF
clone size: many; V gene: TRBV14; J gene: TRBJ2-3; D gene: TRBD2; CDR3 length: 16; CDR3 DNA: TGTGCCAGCAGCCGAACAAGCGGGAAGGCCGCAGATACGCAGTATTTT; CDR3 protein: CASSRTSGKAADTQYF
clone size: NA; V gene: TRBV10-2; J gene: TRBJ2-3; D gene: TRBD2; CDR3 length: 16; CDR3 DNA: TGCGCCAGCAGTGAGTCACTAGCGGGAGACCCAGATACGCAGTATTTT; CDR3 protein: CASSESLAGDPDTQYF
clone size: many; V gene: TRBV5-1; J gene: TRBJ1-2; D gene: TRBD1; CDR3 length: 14; CDR3 DNA: TGCGCCAGCAGCGTCGACAGGGGGCTAGTTGGCTACACCTTC; CDR3 protein: CASSVDRGLVGYTF
clone size: few; V gene: TRBV7-2; J gene: TRBJ2-2; D gene: NA; CDR3 length: 14; CDR3 DNA: TGTGCCAGCAGCCCCGGGGCAGTCCCAGGGGAGCTGTTTTTT; CDR3 protein: CASSPGAVPGELFF
clone size: many; V gene: TRBV5-1; J gene: TRBJ2-3; D gene: NA; CDR3 length: 14; CDR3 DNA: TGCGCCAGCAGCCCGGGATCTGGGGCAGATACGCAGTATTTT; CDR3 protein: CASSPGSGADTQYF
clone size: many; V gene: TRBV2; J gene: TRBJ2-1; D gene: NA; CDR3 length: 12; CDR3 DNA: TGTGCCAGCAGTTATAGCGGAAATGAGCAGTTCTTC; CDR3 protein: CASSYSGNEQFF
clone size: many; V gene: TRBV7-2; J gene: TRBJ2-7; D gene: NA; CDR3 length: 14; CDR3 DNA: TGTGCCAGCAGCTTCCCGGGGGACTCCTACGAGCAGTACTTC; CDR3 protein: CASSFPGDSYEQYF
clone size: NA; V gene: TRBV7-2; J gene: TRBJ2-1; D gene: TRBD2; CDR3 length: 17; CDR3 DNA: TGTGCCAGCAGCTTAGGCGCCGCGGGAGTGGTGCGGTGGGAGCAGTTCTTC; CDR3 protein: CASSLGAAGVVRWEQFF
clone size: many; V gene: TRBV4-2; J gene: TRBJ1-3; D gene: TRBD1; CDR3 length: 16; CDR3 DNA: TGTGCCAGCAGCCAAGCCCAGGGGGCAGGTGGAAACACCATATATTTT; CDR3 protein: CASSQAQGAGGNTIYF
clone size: many; V gene: TRBV7-2; J gene: TRBJ1-5; D gene: NA; CDR3 length: 14; CDR3 DNA: TGTGCCAGCAGCTTTAGGGGTTTCAATCAGCCCCAGCATTTT; CDR3 protein: CASSFRGFNQPQHF
clone size: many; V gene: TRBV5-1; J gene: TRBJ2-3; D gene: NA; CDR3 length: 13; CDR3 DNA: TGCGCCAGCAGAGAGACAGGAGCAGATACGCAGTATTTT; CDR3 protein: CASRETGADTQYF
clone size: many; V gene: TRBV7-2; J gene: TRBJ2-1; D gene: NA; CDR3 length: 17; CDR3 DNA: TGTGCCAGCAGCCAGGGACTCGCTAGCGCCCGATACAATGAGCAGTTCTTC; CDR3 protein: CASSQGLASARYNEQFF
clone size: few; V gene: TRBV12-3/TRBV12-4; J gene: TRBJ2-2; D gene: NA; CDR3 length: 13; CDR3 DNA: TGTGCCAGCAGCAACCAGATCACCGGGGAGCTGTTTTTT; CDR3 protein: CASSNQITGELFF
clone size: few; V gene: TRBV9; J gene: TRBJ2-2; D gene: NA; CDR3 length: 17; CDR3 DNA: TGTGCCAGCAGCGTAGCGATTAGCGGTAGGGTCACCGGGGAGCTGTTTTTT; CDR3 protein: CASSVAISGRVTGELFF